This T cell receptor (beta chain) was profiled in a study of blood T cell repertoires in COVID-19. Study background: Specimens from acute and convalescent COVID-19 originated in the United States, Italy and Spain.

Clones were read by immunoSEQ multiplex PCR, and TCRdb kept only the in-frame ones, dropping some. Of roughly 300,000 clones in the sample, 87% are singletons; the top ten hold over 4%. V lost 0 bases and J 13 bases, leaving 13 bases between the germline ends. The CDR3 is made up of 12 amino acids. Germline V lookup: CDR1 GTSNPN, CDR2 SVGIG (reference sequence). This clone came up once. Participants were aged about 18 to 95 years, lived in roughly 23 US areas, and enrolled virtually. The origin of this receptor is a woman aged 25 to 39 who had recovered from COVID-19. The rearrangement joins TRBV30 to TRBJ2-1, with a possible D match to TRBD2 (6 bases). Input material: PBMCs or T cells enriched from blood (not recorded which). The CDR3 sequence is CAWSVPTGDQFF. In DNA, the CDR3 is TGTGCCTGGAGTGTACCGACGGGGGACCAGTTCTTC.